This entry is about one T cell receptor (beta chain). The record originates from a study of blood T cell repertoires in COVID-19. Study overall: T cells, B-cell-depleted T cells, or PBMCs supplied cDNA or gDNA.

Unmatched junction bases numbered 3, after V lost 10 bases and J lost 5 bases. The CDR3 has 12 residues. Germline V CDR1 and CDR2: ENHRY, SYGVKD. Some clones are missing from TCRdb's copy, which holds only in-frame ones; the method was immunoSEQ multiplex PCR. The table has around 250,000 clones, approximately 85% seen once; the top ten hold roughly 5%. The clonotype originates from a man aged 50 to 60 with active or convalescent COVID-19. V usage is TRBV10-3 and J usage is TRBJ1-5; 9 nucleotides align to TRBD1. The specimen was peripheral blood. CDR3 sequence: CATGQGHQPQHF. In nucleotides, the CDR3 is TGTGCCACCGGACAGGGGCATCAGCCCCAGCATTTT.